The clone carrying this TCR beta chain was found a few times. Amplification of TCR beta CDR3 regions used RNA as the template. Carried out on the TCR CDR3, a first-round RT-PCR used the HTBI primer set. MiXCR, run by TCRdb on the multiplex PCR reads, gives a single entry per CDR3 protein. The sample has a few hundred thousand distinct CDR3 sequences, 15% to 18% seen once. Germline lookup yields CDR1 SEHNR and CDR2 FQNEAQ (reference sequence). Trimming removed 5 bases from V and 10 bases from J, with 18 bases in between. The CDR3 spans 15 residues. The data stem from a study of T cells in Graves' hyperthyroidism and ophthalmopathy.

Material for sequencing was blood. The chain links TRBV7-9 to TRBJ1-6; D might be TRBD1 (6 bases). This TCR was sampled from a woman in her twenties or thirties with Graves' hyperthyroidism. As DNA, the CDR3 is TGTGCCAGCAGCGCACCGCGGGGGGGGGGCTCACCCCTCCACTTT. Translation: CASSAPRGGGSPLHF.